The rows below give T cell receptor beta chains drawn from one sample of a study of PD-L1 blockade in urothelial cancer. Using immunoSEQ multiplex PCR, the repertoire was profiled, and TCRdb retains in-frame clones only, with some absent. The sample carries 40,000 or so clones, roughly 82% recorded once. Sequenced here: PBMCs, sampled around atezolizumab (anti-PD-L1) treatment. The receptors here all came from a man in his fifties or sixties with urothelial cancer. CDR3s include the opening cysteine and the closing phenylalanine or tryptophan. The D gene is left open where the match is weak. Only some rows state a clone size, as once, few, many or a class for expanded clones.

d_call j_call v_call clone_size cdr3_nt cdr3_aa
TRBD2 TRBJ2-3 TRBV2 once TGTGCCAGCAGCCCCGGACTAGCGGTGAGCACAGATACGCAGTATTTT CASSPGLAVSTDTQYF
TRBD1 TRBJ2-7 TRBV28 NA TGTGCCAGCAGTAGGATTGGGACAGCGGCTTACGAGCAGTACTTC CASSRIGTAAYEQYF
NA TRBJ2-2 TRBV7-5 NA TGTGCCAGAAGCTTATGGCAGGGGGCGGTCGGGGAGCTGTTTTTT CARSLWQGAVGELFF
NA TRBJ2-7 TRBV6-1 NA TGTGCCAGCAGTGAAAACCCCGGGTACGAGCAGTACTTC CASSENPGYEQYF
NA TRBJ2-3 TRBV7-2 NA TGTGCCAGCAGCTTAACACCGAGCACAGATACGCAGTATTTT CASSLTPSTDTQYF
NA TRBJ2-3 TRBV29-1 few TGCAGCGTTGAAGGTGGGAGGGGGGCTAGCACAGATACGCAGTATTTT CSVEGGRGASTDTQYF
NA TRBJ1-5 TRBV6-4 once TGTGCCAGCAGGGCCATCCCATGTCGACTCCATAGCAATCAGCCCCAGCATTTT CASRAIPCRLHSNQPQHF
NA TRBJ1-1 TRBV28 NA TGTGCCAGCGGCCCAAGAACCCGGAACACTGAAGCTTTCTTT CASGPRTRNTEAFF
NA TRBJ2-7 TRBV28 NA TGTGCCAGCAGTGATAGGGCCGTATGGGGCGCCGAGCAGTACTTC CASSDRAVWGAEQYF
NA TRBJ2-2 TRBV10-2 NA TGCGCCAGCACCCCTTTAGGAGGGCCACGGGGTACCGGGGAGCTGTTTTTT CASTPLGGPRGTGELFF
TRBD1 TRBJ2-3 TRBV2 NA TGTGCCAGCAGTGAATTCCAGGGGGTCACAGATACGCAGTATTTT CASSEFQGVTDTQYF
TRBD1 TRBJ1-1 TRBV19 medium-sized TGTGCCAGTAGTATGGTAGGGGGCGAGGGTACAGAAGCTTTCTTT CASSMVGGEGTEAFF
TRBD2 TRBJ2-1 TRBV7-2 NA TGTGCCAGCAGCGCAACTAGCGGGGGGGAGTACAATGAGCAGTTCTTC CASSATSGGEYNEQFF
NA TRBJ2-7 TRBV20-1 few TGCAGTGCTAGTGGGGGGATCGAGCAGTACTTC CSASGGIEQYF
NA TRBJ2-3 TRBV18 NA TGTGCCAGCTCACCCTCGGACAGACTCAGCACAGATACGCAGTATTTT CASSPSDRLSTDTQYF
TRBD1 TRBJ1-2 TRBV14 NA TGTGCCAGCAGCCAAGATCCGAGGACAGGGAGGGAGGATGGCTACACCTTC CASSQDPRTGREDGYTF
NA TRBJ2-5 TRBV9 NA TGTGCCAGCAGCGTAGCAAGCGGCCAGCAAGAGACCCAGTACTTC CASSVASGQQETQYF
NA TRBJ2-1 TRBV9 NA TGTGCCAGCAGCGAACAGGCCCACTACAATGAGCAGTTCTTC CASSEQAHYNEQFF
NA TRBJ2-7 TRBV5-4 few TGTGCCAGCAGCTTCCGTAGTCGAGGCGCCCACGAGCAGTACTTC CASSFRSRGAHEQYF
TRBD1 TRBJ1-1 TRBV19 NA TGTGCCAGTACCTTACAGGGGGAGTCGACTGAAGCTTTCTTT CASTLQGESTEAFF
TRBD1 TRBJ1-2 TRBV19 NA TGTGCCAGTAGTGACAGGGGAGTTGCTGGCTACACCTTC CASSDRGVAGYTF
NA TRBJ2-2 TRBV28 once TGTGCCAGCAGGGTTGGACGGGGGAACACCGGGGAGCTGTTTTTT CASRVGRGNTGELFF
NA TRBJ1-2 TRBV5-1 NA TGCGCCAGCAGCTTGGACGGGGAAGGCTACACCTTC CASSLDGEGYTF
NA TRBJ2-6 TRBV5-1 NA TGCGCCAGCAGCTTGGGCGGAGCCTCTGGGGCCAACGTCCTGACTTTC CASSLGGASGANVLTF
TRBD1 TRBJ1-2 TRBV18 NA TGTGCCAGCTCACTCCGGACAGGAGAAAACTATGGCTACACCTTC CASSLRTGENYGYTF
TRBD2 TRBJ2-1 TRBV5-1 NA TGCGCCAGCAGCTTGGGTCCTAGCGGGGACAATGAGCAGTTCTTC CASSLGPSGDNEQFF
NA TRBJ2-3 TRBV19 NA TGTGCCAGTAGTTCTAGCGTTATTAGCACAGATACGCAGTATTTT CASSSSVISTDTQYF
NA TRBJ2-7 TRBV5-1 NA TGCGCCAGCAGCTTGGCGAGTTTGTGGACAGACACCTACGAGCAGTACTTC CASSLASLWTDTYEQYF
TRBD1 TRBJ1-1 TRBV7-8 NA TGTGCCAGCAGCTTAGGCTACAGGGGAGCGAGCACTGAAGCTTTCTTT CASSLGYRGASTEAFF
TRBD1 TRBJ1-1 TRBV6-1 NA TGTGCCAGCAGACTCTTAACAGGGGGGGACACTGAAGCTTTCTTT CASRLLTGGDTEAFF
NA TRBJ2-7 TRBV7-2 NA TGTGCCAGCAGCCCGTCGACTAGCTACGAGCAGTACTTC CASSPSTSYEQYF
TRBD2 TRBJ2-5 TRBV4-1 few TGCGCCAGCAGCCTGGCTAGCGGGGGGGAGACCCAGTACTTC CASSLASGGETQYF
TRBD1 TRBJ1-2 TRBV5-6 few TGTGCCAGCAGCTTGGTGGGACAGGGTCACTATGGCTACACCTTC CASSLVGQGHYGYTF
TRBD1 TRBJ2-1 TRBV19 NA TGTGCCAGTAGTAAAAGGACAGGGGGCGATGAGCAGTTCTTC CASSKRTGGDEQFF
TRBD1 TRBJ1-1 TRBV7-2 NA TGTGCCAGCAGCTTCGAGGGGGCGAACACTGAAGCTTTCTTT CASSFEGANTEAFF
NA TRBJ1-2 TRBV19 NA TGTGCCAGTAGTATACAGGGAACCCTGGCTAACTATGGCTACACCTTC CASSIQGTLANYGYTF
TRBD1 TRBJ2-2 TRBV28 NA TGTGCCAGCAGTTCGGCGGGACAGGGTACCGGGGAGCTGTTTTTT CASSSAGQGTGELFF
NA TRBJ2-7 TRBV13 NA TGTGCCAGCAGCTCGGACAGATTCTCCTACGAGCAGTACTTC CASSSDRFSYEQYF
TRBD1 TRBJ1-2 TRBV28 NA TGTGCCAGCAGCACAGGACAGGGGGATGGCTACACCTTC CASSTGQGDGYTF
TRBD1 TRBJ1-2 TRBV5-4 NA TGTGCCAGCAGCTTGCCCGGGACAGGGGGCGCGCGCTATGGCTACACCTTC CASSLPGTGGARYGYTF
TRBD1 TRBJ2-5 TRBV25-1 NA TGTGCCACCGGGACAGGGGCTCGAGAGACCCAGTACTTC CATGTGARETQYF
TRBD1 TRBJ2-7 TRBV9 NA TGTGCCAGCAGCGTCGGGACAGGGGGAAACTACGAGCAGTACTTC CASSVGTGGNYEQYF
TRBD2 TRBJ2-3 TRBV15 once TGTGCCACCAGGGGGGGGAGGCGGGCCCTGAATACGCAGTATTTT CATRGGRRALNTQYF
TRBD2 TRBJ2-2 TRBV5-1 NA TGCGCCAGCAGCTTGTGGACTAGCGGGGCCGGGGAGCTGTTTTTT CASSLWTSGAGELFF
TRBD1 TRBJ2-1 TRBV5-6 few TGTGCCAGCAGCTCAACCGGGACAGGGCGATACAATGAGCAGTTCTTC CASSSTGTGRYNEQFF
NA TRBJ1-2 TRBV2 NA TGTGCCAGCAGCGGGGATGGGCTGGGGTTGGACGCCTTC CASSGDGLGLDAF
TRBD1 TRBJ1-3 TRBV10-3 NA TGTGCCATCAGTGCAGGGGGGATTGGAAACACCATATATTTT CAISAGGIGNTIYF
TRBD2 TRBJ2-3 TRBV9 NA TGTGCCAGCAGCCACGGGACTAGCGGGGGTCGGAGCACAGATACGCAGTATTTT CASSHGTSGGRSTDTQYF
TRBD1 TRBJ2-1 TRBV7-3 once TGTGCCAGCAGCCTCCCTCCAGGGGGCGGTGATCTCAATGAGCAGTTCTTC CASSLPPGGGDLNEQFF
TRBD2 TRBJ2-2 TRBV19 few TGTGCCAGTAGCCGACCGCTAGCGGGGGGGCCGTGGTCCGGGGAGCTGTTTTTT CASSRPLAGGPWSGELFF
TRBD2 TRBJ2-5 TRBV9 NA TGTGCCAGCAGCGCCTCGCGGGGGCAAGAGACCCAGTACTTC CASSASRGQETQYF
NA TRBJ1-2 TRBV6-1 NA TGTGCCAGCAGTCGTACAGGGAGATATGGCTACACCTTC CASSRTGRYGYTF
TRBD2 TRBJ2-2 TRBV4-1 NA TGCGCCAGCAGCCAAGGACTAGCGGCGAACACCGGGGAGCTGTTTTTT CASSQGLAANTGELFF